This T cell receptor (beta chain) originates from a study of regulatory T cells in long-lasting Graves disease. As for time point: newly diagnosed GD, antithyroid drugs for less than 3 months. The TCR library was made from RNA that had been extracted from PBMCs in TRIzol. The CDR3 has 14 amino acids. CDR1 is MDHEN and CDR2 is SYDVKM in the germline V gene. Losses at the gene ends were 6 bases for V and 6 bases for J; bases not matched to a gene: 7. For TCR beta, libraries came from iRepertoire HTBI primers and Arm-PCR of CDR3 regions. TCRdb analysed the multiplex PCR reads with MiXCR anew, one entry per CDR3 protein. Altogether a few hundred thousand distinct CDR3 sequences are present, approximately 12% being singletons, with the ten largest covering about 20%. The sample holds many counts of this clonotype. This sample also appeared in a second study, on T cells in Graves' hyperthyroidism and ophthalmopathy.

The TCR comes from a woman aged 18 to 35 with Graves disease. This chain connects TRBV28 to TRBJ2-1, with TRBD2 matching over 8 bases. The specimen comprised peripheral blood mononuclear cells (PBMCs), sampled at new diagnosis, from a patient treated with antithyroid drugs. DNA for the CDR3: TGTGCCAGCAGCCCCACTAGCGGCAGCAATGAGCAGTTCTTC. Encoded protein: CASSPTSGSNEQFF.